Sequencing of this T cell receptor beta chain was carried out in a study of identifying expanded T cells in peripheral blood (dated by TCRdb to about 2019). For the wider study: Separate aliquots of the same genomic DNA pool were sequenced to produce technical replicates, and four replicates were compared in pairs. The paper's findings and limits, for the study overall: The authors expected that biological variance in healthy repertoires might rise further over much longer intervals, such as months to years. Both the number of clones called differentially abundant and the false-positive rate were significantly reduced by the beta-binomial model across all healthy-donor time intervals. Variance in clone template counts between approximately 2-week samples significantly increased with total template count across all healthy donors. Around 1.2 differentially abundant clones were flagged by the binomial model between technical replicates, whereas about 16 and 19 were flagged over around two weeks and four weeks, respectively.

The immunoSEQ Assay, which uses bias-controlled multiplex PCR amplification of genomic DNA, was used to profile TCRbeta CDR3 regions. The original pipeline was this. The absolute abundance of each unique TCRbeta CDR3 region was quantified after sequences were collapsed and filtered. Differential abundance was assessed using a binomial (Fisher-equivalent) model and a beta-binomial model in which time-dependent variance fitted from healthy donors was added. Clones with fewer than 5 combined templates were removed, and differential abundance was called for clones with a Benjamini-Hochberg FDR below 0.01. Beta-binomial variance was modeled as a function of total template count across the two samples using the form v = (b*log(k)+a)^2. As stored in TCRdb, this immuneACCESS dataset retains in-frame rearrangements with V and J assigned. A fraction of the clones does not appear; measured against another copy, unresolved V genes explain less than half of the discrepancy, and the remainder lacks a known reason. From that table come the V and J calls and clone size; the DNA was used to work out D and trimming. This sample has tens of thousands of clones in its table, and about 85% of those were observed once. The top ten clonotypes cover roughly 4% of the sample.

No immune events such as infections were documented for the healthy donors during the collection period. Time-dependent variance in a beta-binomial model of T-cell clone differential abundance was calibrated using healthy-donor blood repertoires as a training cohort. The training cohort included approximately ten healthy donors, of whom 3 were female and 7 were male. The donors were between roughly 29 and 64 years old, with an average age of approximately 46 years. Whole blood was collected from each healthy donor at three time points spaced roughly two weeks apart and obtained from a commercial supplier. Genomic DNA was extracted from unsorted whole blood for immunosequencing. Taken from cysteine to phenylalanine, the CDR3 has 18 residues. Solely the CDR3 DNA is kept, with 54 bases framed from the first base. V ends up 3 bases short and J 1 base short, with an unmatched junction base count of 10. Looking up the germline V gene yields CDR1 KGHSH and CDR2 LQKENI.

In the case of this clone: Its antigen target is currently unknown. It has no much larger one-base neighbor in the sample; base qualities were not kept.

The TCR sequence derives from a person aged 18-70 years in good health. The chain couples TRBV18 to TRBJ1-3; TRBD1 aligns with 9 central bases. Source material: blood. The DNA is as follows: TGTGCCAGCTCACCCCGCACAGGGGGCGTGAGGTCTGGAAACACCATATATTTT. Its translation reads: CASSPRTGGVRSGNTIYF.